This T cell receptor beta chain was found in a study of blood T cell repertoires in COVID-19. Turning to the study itself: PBMCs, B-cell-depleted T cells, or T cells were the source of the cDNA or gDNA that made up the material.

The assay was immunoSEQ multiplex PCR, and TCRdb's table has in-frame clones only and misses some. The table has roughly 250,000 clones, 88% seen once. Only one count was recorded for this clone. Germline CDR1 and CDR2: MGHDK and SYGVNS. CDR3 length equals 15 residues. V gave up 8 bases and J gave up 0 bases, with 14 bases separating them. This receptor was taken from a man aged 55 to 70 who had recovered from COVID-19. Sequenced material: peripheral blood. J is TRBJ1-3 and V is TRBV25-1, with unresolved D. The chain's CDR3 is CASPETRISGNTIYF. The CDR3 DNA follows: TGTGCCAGCCCCGAGACGAGGATCTCTGGAAACACCATATATTTT.